The 23 T cell receptor beta chains below all came from one sample that was sequenced in a study of cytomegalovirus exposure and HLA in healthy donors. The PCR employed 60 Vbeta primers together with 13 Jbeta primers. Profiled with immunoSEQ multiplex PCR; TCRdb holds only in-frame clones, not every one. The profile shows about 170,000 clones, about 75% of them singletons. The specimen was PBMCs. The receptor set was obtained from a female donor in good health and CMV-seronegative.

This chain links TRBV9 with TRBJ1-5; the D gene is possibly TRBD1 (5 bases). Trimming cost V 3 bases and J 4 bases, with 11 bases left between them. The CDR3 is 14 residues long. CDR1 SGDLS and CDR2 YYNGEE come from the germline V gene. The CDR3 region has the DNA TGTGCCAGCAGCGCTGAACCAGGGAATCAGCCCCAGCATTTT. Amino acids: CASSAEPGNQPQHF.

The genes are TRBV5-1 and TRBJ1-2; D not certain. Germline assignment: CDR1 SGHRS and CDR2 YFSETQ. Trimming left V 4 bases short and J 6 bases short, with 13 bases between. This CDR3 is built from 13 residues. The CDR3 DNA is TGCGCCAGCAGCAGGGAGGATTTAGATGGCTACACCTTC. Translation: CASSREDLDGYTF.

This clone was detected a few times. The V call is TRBV7-8, the J call TRBJ2-1; 10 bases line up with TRBD2. The J segment lost 8 bases and the V segment lost 5 bases, leaving 9 bases of the junction unmatched. The CDR3 has 15 residues. Germline CDR1 reads SGHVS; CDR2 reads FQNEAQ. CDR3 sequence: CASSLRLAGPYEQFF. The DNA of the CDR3 is TGTGCCAGCAGCCTAAGACTAGCGGGTCCTTATGAGCAGTTCTTC.

This clone was detected many times. This chain uses TRBV25-1 with TRBJ1-5; D unclear. The V end was cut by 2 bases, the J end by 6 bases, with 14 bases between. Per germline, CDR1 MGHDK and CDR2 SYGVNS. This CDR3 has 15 residues. DNA of the CDR3: TGTGCCAGCAGTGAAAAGGGAGAGGAGCCTCAGCCCCAGCATTTT. Translation: CASSEKGEEPQPQHF. Full variable domain (missing parts from reference TRBV25-1 and TRBJ1-5): EADIYQTPRYLVIGTGKKITLECSQTMGHDKMYWYQQDPGMELHLIHYSYGVNSTEKGDLSSESTVSRIRTEHFPLTLESARPSHTSQYLCASSEKGEEPQPQHFGDGTRLSIL.

This clone was seen only a few times. At one boundary the junction diverges from the germline segment, which might be a read error. The genes are TRBV6-6 and TRBJ1-2; the match to TRBD1 covers 12 bases. Germline CDR1 reads MNHNY; CDR2 reads SVGAGI (reference sequence). The CDR3 length is 12 residues. The CDR3 DNA reads TGTGCCAGCAGCCGGGACAGGGGGCTTATTGACTTC. The encoded protein is CASSRDRGLIDF.

In its sample, this clone was seen a few times. The chain recombines TRBV7-9 with TRBJ2-3; TRBD2 might be the D (6 bases). The CDR3 loop spans 18 amino acids. V was pared by 3 bases and J by 2 bases, with 21 bases between. The germline CDR1 and CDR2 sequences are SEHNR and FQNEAQ (reference sequence). CDR3 DNA: TGTGCCAGCAGCTTGAGTCTGGGCGGGATGGGGACCACAGATACGCAGTATTTT. Translated: CASSLSLGGMGTTDTQYF.

The chain employs TRBV27 and TRBJ2-7, with 8 bases fitting TRBD2. This CDR3 is 16 amino acids long. The germline CDR1 and CDR2 sequences are MNHEY and SMNVEV (reference sequence). The V segment lost 0 bases and the J segment 5 bases; nucleotides outside the gene matches: 9. Written as DNA, the CDR3 is TGTGCCAGCAGTTTATCGGCCGGGAGGGTCTGGCACGAGCAGTACTTC. This gives the protein CASSLSAGRVWHEQYF.

As concerns this clone: This specimen includes other DNA sequences encoding the same CDR3. The gene calls are TRBV9 and TRBJ2-3; D is unresolved. This CDR3 region has 14 residues. Germline CDR1 SGDLS, CDR2 YYNGEE. Trimming removed 0 bases at V and 2 bases at J, with 7 bases between. The CDR3, as DNA: TGTGCCAGCAGCGTAGTAGACTTCACAGATACGCAGTATTTT. Protein sequence: CASSVVDFTDTQYF.

This clone was detected a few times. The rearrangement uses TRBV6-4 and TRBJ2-1; the D is unclear. From germline, CDR1 is MRHNA and CDR2 SNTAGT. The CDR3 has 12 amino acids. Trimming left V 6 bases short and J 1 base short, with 4 bases between. The CDR3 nucleotides are TGTGCCAGCAGGCGATCCTACAATGAGCAGTTCTTC. Its protein product is CASRRSYNEQFF.

J is TRBJ2-7 and V is TRBV5-1; 9 bases are a match to TRBD2. CDR3 size: 15 residues. Germline assignment: CDR1 SGHRS and CDR2 YFSETQ. Trimming took 4 bases from V and 2 from J; bases not matched to a gene: 7. In nucleotides, the CDR3 is TGCGCCAGCAGCGATCTTAGCGGGAGAGCCTACGAGCAGTACTTC. It encodes CASSDLSGRAYEQYF.

The chain employs TRBV5-1 and TRBJ1-2, with 9 bases identical to TRBD1. The J segment lost 8 bases and the V segment lost 4 bases, leaving 12 bases of the junction unmatched. The germline V gene has CDR1 SGHRS and CDR2 YFSETQ. The CDR3 has 15 amino acids. The CDR3 reads CASSAGTGWLGGYTF. The CDR3 DNA is TGCGCCAGCAGCGCCGGGACAGGGTGGTTAGGAGGCTACACCTTC.

The chain couples TRBV30 to TRBJ1-1; 8 bases line up with TRBD1. This CDR3 contains 13 residues. With 3 bases clipped from V and 1 base from J, the junction kept 1 base outside the gene matches. Germline V gene lookup returns CDR1 GTSNPN and CDR2 SVGIG (reference sequence). The CDR3: CAWRDRENTEAFF. The CDR3 region has the DNA TGTGCCTGGAGGGACAGGGAGAACACTGAAGCTTTCTTT.

J is TRBJ1-5 and V is TRBV30, with 12 bases aligning to TRBD1. The junction had 6 bases not matched to a gene; V was cut back by 0 bases and J by 6 bases. CDR1 and CDR2 (germline): GTSNPN, SVGIG (reference sequence). There are 16 residues in the CDR3. The CDR3 sequence is CAWSVLGTGGTQPQHF. The CDR3, as DNA: TGTGCCTGGAGTGTCCTTGGGACAGGGGGCACTCAGCCCCAGCATTTT. The full variable domain, completed using reference TRBV30 and TRBJ1-5, is SQTIHQWPATLVQPVGSPLSLECTVEGTSNPNLYWYRQAAGRGLQLLFYSVGIGQISSEVPQNLSASRPQDRQFILSSKKLLLSDSGFYLCAWSVLGTGGTQPQHFGDGTRLSIL.

The rearrangement joins TRBV5-4 to TRBJ1-2; 9 bases align to TRBD1. The germline gives CDR1 SGHNT, CDR2 YYREEE (reference sequence). The trim removed 4 bases at V and 5 bases at J, leaving 12 bases unmatched. The CDR3 runs to 16 residues. CDR3 DNA: TGTGCCAGCAGCCCACGAATACAGGGGGCAGGGTATGGCTACACCTTC. Its protein is CASSPRIQGAGYGYTF.

This clone was seen only once. The chain uses TRBV5-1 and TRBJ2-7; the match to TRBD2 covers 8 bases. CDR3 length: 15 amino acids. Unmatched junction bases numbered 6, after V lost 4 bases and J lost 0 bases. Germline-derived CDR1 and CDR2 are SGHRS and YFSETQ. CDR3 coding DNA: TGCGCCAGCAGCGCTCTAGCGGGTCTCTCCTACGAGCAGTACTTC. Its protein product is CASSALAGLSYEQYF.

The chain is built from TRBV5-1 and TRBJ2-2; D is uncertain. Germline V gene sequence: CDR1 SGHRS, CDR2 YFSETQ. CDR3 size: 15 residues. Trimming stripped 6 bases from V and 3 bases from J, with 15 bases between. CDR3 sequence: CASTRDTHDTGELFF. CDR3 sequence (DNA): TGCGCCAGCACGCGTGATACTCACGACACCGGGGAGCTGTTTTTT.

In DNA form, the CDR3 reads TGCAGCGTGCTTAGGGGACAAGCACTCGGGTATGGCTACACCTTC. It encodes CSVLRGQALGYGYTF. The V call is TRBV29-1, the J call TRBJ1-2; TRBD1 might be the D (6 bases). In germline, CDR1 is SQVTM, CDR2 ANQGSEA. There are 15 residues in the CDR3. With 6 bases removed from V and 5 bases from J, the gap between germline ends came to 22 bases.

This chain connects TRBV6-5 to TRBJ2-3, with D tentatively TRBD2 (5 bases). V was shortened by 6 bases and J by 4 bases, with 11 bases between the two germline ends. CDR1 MNHEY and CDR2 SVGAGI come from the germline V gene. The CDR3 extends over 13 amino acids. In nucleotides, the CDR3 is TGTGCCAGCAGCGGACTCGGGGCAGATACGCAGTATTTT. Its protein is CASSGLGADTQYF.

The sample holds one count of this clone. V is TRBV9 and J is TRBJ1-2, with D perhaps TRBD1 (6 bases). This CDR3 region has 16 residues. Trimming took off 4 bases at V and 5 bases at J, with 21 bases between the two ends. Looked up from germline, CDR1 is SGDLS and CDR2 is YYNGEE. The CDR3 DNA reads as TGTGCCAGCAGCCCGTTAGGGGGGGCAGACCTATATGGCTACACCTTC. It is translated as CASSPLGGADLYGYTF.

The V call is TRBV18, the J call TRBJ2-3, with 8 bases aligning to TRBD2. The V segment lost 6 bases and the J segment 6 bases; nucleotides outside the gene matches: 2. CDR1 is KGHSH, CDR2 LQKENI, per germline. The CDR3 is made up of 12 amino acids. DNA for the CDR3: TGTGCCAGCTCCCCTAGCGGGGATACGCAGTATTTT. Its translation: CASSPSGDTQYF.

CDR3 bases: TGTGCCAGCAGTGAACGAGACAGGAGCTCCTATAATTCACCCCTCCACTTT. As protein: CASSERDRSSYNSPLHF. The chain joins TRBV6-1 to TRBJ1-6, with D possibly TRBD1 on 6 matching bases. The CDR3 is 17 residues long. V lost 2 bases and J 0 bases, leaving 11 bases between the germline ends. Germline CDR1 MNHNS, CDR2 SASEGT.

The chain recombines TRBV6-5 with TRBJ2-5; D ambiguous. Trimming stripped 5 bases from V and 3 bases from J, with 13 bases between. The CDR3 runs to 14 residues. Germline V gene lookup returns CDR1 MNHEY and CDR2 SVGAGI. The CDR3 reads CASSPGALEETQYF. The CDR3 nucleotides are TGTGCCAGCAGTCCGGGTGCGTTGGAAGAGACCCAGTACTTC.

A single count supports this clone. This chain connects TRBV10-3 to TRBJ1-1; possible D gene TRBD1, 6 bases. The V gene lost 6 bases and the J gene lost 2 bases, with 10 bases spanning the gap. The CDR3 covers 13 residues. CDR1 is ENHRY and CDR2 is SYGVKD in the germline V gene. CDR3 sequence reads: CAISPGVNTEAFF. The CDR3 DNA reads as TGTGCCATCAGCCCAGGGGTCAACACTGAAGCTTTCTTT.